Each of the 17 T cell receptor beta chains below was sequenced from the same sample in a study of blood T cells in healthy people across ages. Combining a sample-barcoded 5' primer with a J-beta primer mix, a second PCR ran for 7 to 11 cycles. MiXCR was run by TCRdb on the 5' RACE reads, yielding one entry per CDR3 protein. The table records about 650,000 distinct CDR3 sequences, roughly half of them present only once. The sequencing sample was made of blood. These receptors originate from a woman older than 75 in good health.

This rearrangement joins TRBV28 to TRBJ2-5; the D gene could be TRBD1 or TRBD2 (6 bases each). V lost 10 bases to trimming and J lost 6 bases, with 18 bases between them. Germline CDR1 is MDHEN and CDR2 is SYDVKM. The CDR3 runs to 13 residues. The CDR3 sequence is CATAPGGQKTQYF. The CDR3 DNA is TGTGCCACCGCCCCCGGGGGCCAGAAGACCCAGTACTTC.

This chain's CDR3 is CASSFTGQQNEKLFF. The CDR3, as DNA: TGTGCCAGCAGCTTTACGGGACAGCAAAATGAAAAACTGTTTTTT. This chain connects TRBV5-5 to TRBJ1-4; 7 bases align to TRBD1. This CDR3 is 15 amino acids long. In germline, CDR1 is SGHKS, CDR2 YYEKEE (reference sequence). With 2 bases clipped from V and 5 bases from J, the junction kept 6 bases outside the gene matches.

CDR3 amino acids: CASSPGRGFTDTQYF. In DNA form, the CDR3 reads TGCGCCAGCAGCCCTGGGAGGGGCTTCACAGATACGCAGTATTTT. The chain joins TRBV4-1 to TRBJ2-3; 7 bases align to TRBD2. The CDR3 runs 15 residues. With V trimmed by 4 bases and J by 2 bases, 6 bases remained unmatched. CDR1 is MGHRA and CDR2 is YSYEKL in the germline V gene.

This clonotype has just a few counts. The chain couples TRBV5-1 to TRBJ1-4; 9 positions match TRBD1. This CDR3 region has 16 residues. The germline V gene encodes CDR1 SGHRS and CDR2 YFSETQ. The J segment lost 0 bases and the V segment lost 3 bases, leaving 3 bases of the junction unmatched. CDR3 nucleotides: TGCGCCAGCAGCTCGACAGGGGGGGCAACTAATGAAAAACTGTTTTTT. Encoded protein: CASSSTGGATNEKLFF.

On this clonotype itself: Since a much larger clone is just one base distant, this may be a read error. This chain links TRBV28 with TRBJ2-1, with 7 bases that match TRBD2. The CDR3 contains 15 residues. Losses at the gene ends were 3 bases for V and 6 bases for J; bases not matched to a gene: 8. Germline-derived CDR1 and CDR2 are MDHEN and SYDVKM. CDR3 protein: CASSFVGGPPNEQFF. The CDR3 nucleotides are TGTGCCAGCAGTTTTGTGGGAGGGCCTCCCAATGAGCAGTTCTTC.

This rearrangement joins TRBV3-1 to TRBJ1-4, with 10 bases that match TRBD1. CDR1 and CDR2 (germline): LGHDT, YNNKEL (reference sequence). The CDR3 has 15 residues. Germline trimming cut 6 bases from V and 6 bases from J; bases unmatched to any gene: 7. CDR3 residues: CASSATGGLYEKLFF. CDR3 in DNA: TGTGCCAGCAGTGCGACAGGGGGCCTATATGAAAAACTGTTTTTT. Based on the CDR3 plus reference TRBV3-1 and TRBJ1-4, the full variable domain is DTAVSQTPKYLVTQMGNDKSIKCEQNLGHDTMYWYKQDSKKFLKIMFSYNNKELIINETVPNRFSPKSPDKAHLNLHINSLELGDSAVYFCASSATGGLYEKLFFGSGTQLSVL.

The rearrangement joins TRBV4-1 to TRBJ2-2; TRBD1 agrees at 10 bases. V shed 4 bases and J 7 bases; nucleotides not matched to a gene: 6. The CDR3 has 15 residues. Germline assignment: CDR1 MGHRA and CDR2 YSYEKL. The CDR3 DNA reads TGCGCCAGCAGCCCTGACAGGGGGCCGATCGGGGAGCTGTTTTTT. Its translation is CASSPDRGPIGELFF.

In DNA form, the CDR3 reads TGCAGCGTTGGGGCGGACTCCTACGAGCAGTTCTTC. Protein product: CSVGADSYEQFF. V gene TRBV29-1 combines with J gene TRBJ2-1; D is possibly TRBD2 (5 bases). V lost 4 bases and J 10 bases, leaving 14 bases between the germline ends. Per the germline V gene, CDR1 is SQVTM and CDR2 is ANQGSEA. The CDR3 runs 12 residues.

This clonotype was observed many times. The chain joins TRBV12-3 or TRBV12-4 to TRBJ2-7, with D perhaps TRBD2 (7 bases). The CDR3 totals 14 residues. Trimming left V 3 bases short and J 2 bases short, with 11 bases between. The CDR3 is CASSFGGPAYEQYF. CDR3 DNA sequence: TGTGCCAGCAGTTTCGGGGGGCCCGCCTACGAGCAGTACTTC.

This clonotype was seen repeatedly, ten times or more. The chain couples TRBV9 to TRBJ2-1; no reliable D call. V was pared by 5 bases and J by 0 bases, with 12 bases between. Germline V gene data show CDR1 as SGDLS and CDR2 as YYNGEE. The CDR3 has 15 residues. The CDR3 loop is CASSPVPSSYNEQFF. CDR3 coding DNA: TGTGCCAGCAGTCCCGTCCCGAGCTCCTACAATGAGCAGTTCTTC.

Details on this clonotype: With a much larger clone just one base away, this may be a read error. V and J are TRBV3-1 and TRBJ2-3, with TRBD2 as a possible D gene (6 bases). This CDR3 has 14 residues. V was clipped by 0 bases and J by 9 bases, with 13 bases between them. Germline V lookup: CDR1 LGHDT, CDR2 YNNKEL (reference sequence). DNA for the CDR3: TGTGCCAGCAGCCAAGAACTAGCAGGAGAGACGCAGTATTTT. This gives the protein CASSQELAGETQYF.

This clonotype has a handful of counts. This may come from a read error, since a much larger clone is one base off. CDR3 loop: CASSYSGTEQYF. For the CDR3, the DNA is TGTGCCAGCAGTTACTCGGGGACTGAGCAGTACTTC. The chain uses TRBV6-6 and TRBJ2-7; D is possibly TRBD2 (6 bases). There are 12 residues in the CDR3. Deletions cut 0 bases from V and 7 bases from J, with 7 bases between. Germline CDR1 reads MNHNY; CDR2 reads SVGAGI (reference sequence).

J is TRBJ2-5 and V is TRBV5-1; D perhaps matches TRBD1 (6 bases). Trimming took 0 bases from V and 3 from J, leaving 24 bases between them. The germline V gene encodes CDR1 SGHRS and CDR2 YFSETQ. The CDR3 covers 19 residues. The CDR3 protein is CASSLAGHKTFVREETQYF. CDR3 coding DNA: TGCGCCAGCAGCTTGGCGGGACATAAGACGTTTGTGCGAGAAGAGACCCAGTACTTC.

The chain carries TRBV6-6 and TRBJ2-1; D is perhaps TRBD1 or TRBD2 (6 bases each). The V and J ends lost 6 bases and 10 bases respectively, with 19 bases between them. In germline, CDR1 is MNHNY, CDR2 SVGAGI (reference sequence). There are 14 residues in the CDR3. CDR3 sequence reads: CASSSSGARYEQFF. For the CDR3, the DNA is TGTGCCAGCAGCTCCTCGGGGGCCCGCTACGAGCAGTTCTTC.

This sequence joins TRBV13 and TRBJ2-5, with D unclear. The CDR3 runs 14 residues. CDR1 and CDR2 from the germline V gene are PRHDT and FYEKMQ (reference sequence). The V and J ends lost 2 bases and 0 bases respectively, with 7 bases between them. CDR3 nucleotide sequence: TGTGCCAGCAGCTTATCCTCAGACCAAGAGACCCAGTACTTC. Protein sequence: CASSLSSDQETQYF. The variable domain in full, with the rest retrieved from reference TRBV13 and TRBJ2-5, is AAGVIQSPRHLIKEKRETATLKCYPIPRHDTVYWYQQGPGQDPQFLISFYEKMQSDKGSIPDRFSAQQFSDYHSELNMSSLELGDSALYFCASSLSSDQETQYFGPGTRLLVL.

Notes on this clonotype: The junction does not match germline at one end; this may be a read error. This sequence joins TRBV11-2 and TRBJ2-7, with a tentative D call TRBD1 (6 bases). TRBJ2-5 explains the end of the DNA better; the J call may be wrong. Germline V gene sequence: CDR1 SGHAT, CDR2 FQNNGV. This CDR3 has 15 amino acids. The CDR3 sequence is CASSPRQASRGTQYF. CDR3 sequence (DNA): TGCGCCAGCAGCCCTCGACAGGCCTCTCGGGGGACCCAGTACTTC.

The rearrangement uses TRBV11-2 and TRBJ1-1, with 7 bases aligning to TRBD1. This CDR3 spans 14 amino acids. Looked up from germline, CDR1 is SGHAT and CDR2 is FQNNGV. With V trimmed by 3 bases and J by 5 bases, 6 bases remained unmatched. CDR3 protein: CASSLVQGLTEAFF. The DNA of the CDR3 is TGTGCCAGCAGCTTGGTACAGGGGCTTACTGAAGCTTTCTTT.